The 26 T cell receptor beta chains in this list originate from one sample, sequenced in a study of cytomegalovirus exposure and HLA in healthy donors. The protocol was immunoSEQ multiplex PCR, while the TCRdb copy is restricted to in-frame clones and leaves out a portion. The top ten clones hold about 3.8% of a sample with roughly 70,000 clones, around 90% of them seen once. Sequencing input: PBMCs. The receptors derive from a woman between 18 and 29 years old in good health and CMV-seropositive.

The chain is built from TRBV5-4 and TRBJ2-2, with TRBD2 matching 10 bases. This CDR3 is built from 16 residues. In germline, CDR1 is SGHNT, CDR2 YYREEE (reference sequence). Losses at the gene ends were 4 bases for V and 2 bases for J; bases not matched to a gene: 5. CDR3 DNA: TGTGCCAGCAGCAGCTCTAGCGGGAGAAACACCGGGGAGCTGTTTTTT. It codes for CASSSSSGRNTGELFF.

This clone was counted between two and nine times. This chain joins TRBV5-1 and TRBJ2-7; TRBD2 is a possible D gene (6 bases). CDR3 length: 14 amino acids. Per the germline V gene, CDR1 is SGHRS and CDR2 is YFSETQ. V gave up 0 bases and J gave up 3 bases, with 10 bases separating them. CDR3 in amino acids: CASSLEGGVYEQYF. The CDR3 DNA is TGCGCCAGCAGCTTGGAAGGCGGGGTCTACGAGCAGTACTTC. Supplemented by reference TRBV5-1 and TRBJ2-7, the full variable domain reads KAGVTQTPRYLIKTRGQQVTLSCSPISGHRSVSWYQQTPGQGLQFLFEYFSETQRNKGNFPGRFSGRQFSNSRSEMNVSTLELGDSALYLCASSLEGGVYEQYFGPGTRLTVT.

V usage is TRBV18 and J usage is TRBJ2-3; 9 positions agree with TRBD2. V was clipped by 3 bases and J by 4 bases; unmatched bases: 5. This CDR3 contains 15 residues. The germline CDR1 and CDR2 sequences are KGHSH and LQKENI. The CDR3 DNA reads TGTGCCAGCTCACCGCCGGGACTAGCCCCAGATACGCAGTATTTT. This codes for CASSPPGLAPDTQYF.

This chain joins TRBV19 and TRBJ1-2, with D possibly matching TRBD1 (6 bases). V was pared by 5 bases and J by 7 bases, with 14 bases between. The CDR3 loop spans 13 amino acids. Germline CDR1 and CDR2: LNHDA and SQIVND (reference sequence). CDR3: CASSLDRSAGYTF. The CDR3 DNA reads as TGTGCCAGTAGTCTCGACAGGTCCGCTGGCTACACCTTC.

CDR3 amino acids: CASSYSGQGWAFF. The CDR3 nucleotides are TGTGCCAGCAGTTACTCGGGTCAGGGATGGGCTTTCTTT. The rearrangement uses TRBV6-5 and TRBJ1-1; perhaps TRBD1 as D (5 bases). This CDR3 is 13 amino acids long. Trimming pared 0 bases from V and 11 bases from J, leaving 13 bases between. Germline V gene data show CDR1 as MNHEY and CDR2 as SVGAGI.

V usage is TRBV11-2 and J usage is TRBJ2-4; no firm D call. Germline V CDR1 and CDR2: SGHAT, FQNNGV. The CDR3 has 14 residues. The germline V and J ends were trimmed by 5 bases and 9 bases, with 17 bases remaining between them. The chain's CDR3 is CASSPRSPLGIQYF. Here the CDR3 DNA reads TGTGCCAGCAGCCCCAGGTCCCCCCTGGGCATTCAGTACTTC.

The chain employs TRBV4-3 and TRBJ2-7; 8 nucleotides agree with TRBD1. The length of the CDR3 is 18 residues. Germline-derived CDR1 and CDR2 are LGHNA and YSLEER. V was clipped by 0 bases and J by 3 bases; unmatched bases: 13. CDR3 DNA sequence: TGCGCCAGCAGCCAAGATCAAGGCACCGGGACAGGCTTCTACGAGCAGTACTTC. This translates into CASSQDQGTGTGFYEQYF.

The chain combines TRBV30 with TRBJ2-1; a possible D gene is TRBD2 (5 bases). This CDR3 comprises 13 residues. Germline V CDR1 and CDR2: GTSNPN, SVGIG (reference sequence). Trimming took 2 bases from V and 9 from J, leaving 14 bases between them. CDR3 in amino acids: CAWSQTRLGEQFF. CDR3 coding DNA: TGTGCCTGGAGTCAAACTAGATTGGGTGAGCAGTTCTTC. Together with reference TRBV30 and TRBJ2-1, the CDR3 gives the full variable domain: SQTIHQWPATLVQPVGSPLSLECTVEGTSNPNLYWYRQAAGRGLQLLFYSVGIGQISSEVPQNLSASRPQDRQFILSSKKLLLSDSGFYLCAWSQTRLGEQFFGPGTRLTVL.

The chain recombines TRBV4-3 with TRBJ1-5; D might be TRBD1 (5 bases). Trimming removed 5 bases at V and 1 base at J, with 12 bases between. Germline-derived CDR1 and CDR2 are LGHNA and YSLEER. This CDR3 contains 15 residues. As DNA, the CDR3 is TGCGCCAGCAGCGGGGGGAGTGTAAGCAATCAGCCCCAGCATTTT. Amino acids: CASSGGSVSNQPQHF.

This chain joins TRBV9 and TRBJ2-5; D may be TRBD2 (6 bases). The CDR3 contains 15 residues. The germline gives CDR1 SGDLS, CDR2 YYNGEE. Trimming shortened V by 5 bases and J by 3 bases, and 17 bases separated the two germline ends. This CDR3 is CASSYQEGIKETQYF. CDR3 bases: TGTGCCAGCAGTTACCAGGAGGGGATTAAAGAGACCCAGTACTTC.

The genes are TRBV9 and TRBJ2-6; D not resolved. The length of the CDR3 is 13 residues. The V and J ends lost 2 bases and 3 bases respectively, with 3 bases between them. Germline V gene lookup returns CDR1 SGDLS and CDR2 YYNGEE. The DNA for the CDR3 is TGTGCCAGCAGCGTGTATGGGGCCAACGTCCTGACTTTC. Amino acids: CASSVYGANVLTF. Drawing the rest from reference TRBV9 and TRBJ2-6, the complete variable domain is DSGVTQTPKHLITATGQRVTLRCSPRSGDLSVYWYQQSLDQGLQFLIQYYNGEERAKGNILERFSAQQFPDLHSELNLSSLELGDSALYFCASSVYGANVLTFGAGSRLTVL.

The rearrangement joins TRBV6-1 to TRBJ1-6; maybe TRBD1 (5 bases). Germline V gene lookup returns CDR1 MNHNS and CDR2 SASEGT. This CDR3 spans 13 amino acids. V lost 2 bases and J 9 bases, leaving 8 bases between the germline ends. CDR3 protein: CASSEWRGSPLHF. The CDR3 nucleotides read TGTGCCAGCAGTGAATGGAGGGGTTCACCCCTCCACTTT.

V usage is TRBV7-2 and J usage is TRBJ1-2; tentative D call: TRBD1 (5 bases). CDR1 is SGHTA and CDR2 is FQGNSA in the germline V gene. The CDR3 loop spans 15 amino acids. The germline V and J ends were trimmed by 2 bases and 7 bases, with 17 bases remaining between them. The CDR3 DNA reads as TGTGCCAGCAGCTTACTATCGGGGGGTATAACTGGCTACACCTTC. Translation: CASSLLSGGITGYTF.

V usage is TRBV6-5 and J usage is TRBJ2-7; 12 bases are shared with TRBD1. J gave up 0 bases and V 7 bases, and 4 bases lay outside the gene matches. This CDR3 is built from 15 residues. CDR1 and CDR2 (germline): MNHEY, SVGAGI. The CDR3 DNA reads TGTGCCAGCACCGCGGGACAGGGGGCCTCCTACGAGCAGTACTTC. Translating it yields CASTAGQGASYEQYF.

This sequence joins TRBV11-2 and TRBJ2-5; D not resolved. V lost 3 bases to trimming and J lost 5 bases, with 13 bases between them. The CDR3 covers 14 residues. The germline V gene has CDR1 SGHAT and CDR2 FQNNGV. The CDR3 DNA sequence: TGTGCCAGCAGCTTTTTTAGACAATGGGAGACCCAGTACTTC. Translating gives CASSFFRQWETQYF.

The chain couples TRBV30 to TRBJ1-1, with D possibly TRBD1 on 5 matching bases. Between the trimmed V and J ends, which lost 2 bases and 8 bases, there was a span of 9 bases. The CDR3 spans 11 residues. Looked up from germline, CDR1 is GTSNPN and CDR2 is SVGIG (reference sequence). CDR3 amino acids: CAWSPDREAFF. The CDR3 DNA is TGTGCCTGGAGTCCCGACAGAGAAGCTTTCTTT.

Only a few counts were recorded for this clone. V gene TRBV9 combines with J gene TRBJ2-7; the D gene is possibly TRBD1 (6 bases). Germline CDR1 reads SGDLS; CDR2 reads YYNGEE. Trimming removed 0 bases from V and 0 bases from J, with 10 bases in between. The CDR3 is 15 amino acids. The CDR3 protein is CASSVGDRSSYEQYF. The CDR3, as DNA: TGTGCCAGCAGCGTAGGTGACAGGAGCTCCTACGAGCAGTACTTC.

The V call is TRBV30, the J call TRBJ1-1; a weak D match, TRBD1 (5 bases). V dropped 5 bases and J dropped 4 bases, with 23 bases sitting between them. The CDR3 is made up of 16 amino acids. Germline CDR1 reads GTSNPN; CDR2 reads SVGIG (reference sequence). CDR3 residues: CAWLAFYGTLGTEAFF. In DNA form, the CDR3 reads TGTGCCTGGTTGGCGTTTTACGGGACTCTCGGCACTGAAGCTTTCTTT.

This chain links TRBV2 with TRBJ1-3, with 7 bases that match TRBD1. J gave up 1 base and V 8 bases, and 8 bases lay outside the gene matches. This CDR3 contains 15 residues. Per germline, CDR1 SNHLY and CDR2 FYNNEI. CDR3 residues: CASSGTDESGNTIYF. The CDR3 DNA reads TGTGCCAGCTCGGGGACAGATGAGTCTGGAAACACCATATATTTT.

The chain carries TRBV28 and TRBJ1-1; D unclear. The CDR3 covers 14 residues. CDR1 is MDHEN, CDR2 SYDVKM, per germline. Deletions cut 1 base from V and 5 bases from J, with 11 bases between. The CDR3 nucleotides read TGTGCCAGCAGTTTATCAGGCCATAGAACTGAAGCTTTCTTT. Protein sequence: CASSLSGHRTEAFF. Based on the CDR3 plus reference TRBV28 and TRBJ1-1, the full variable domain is DVKVTQSSRYLVKRTGEKVFLECVQDMDHENMFWYRQDPGLGLRLIYFSYDVKMKEKGDIPEGYSVSREKKERFSLILESASTNQTSMYLCASSLSGHRTEAFFGQGTRLTVV.

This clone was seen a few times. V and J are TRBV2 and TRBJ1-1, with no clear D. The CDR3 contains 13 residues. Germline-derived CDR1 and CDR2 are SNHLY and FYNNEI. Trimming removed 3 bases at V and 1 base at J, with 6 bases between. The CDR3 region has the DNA TGTGCCAGCAGTGATGGCAGGAACACTGAAGCTTTCTTT. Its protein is CASSDGRNTEAFF.

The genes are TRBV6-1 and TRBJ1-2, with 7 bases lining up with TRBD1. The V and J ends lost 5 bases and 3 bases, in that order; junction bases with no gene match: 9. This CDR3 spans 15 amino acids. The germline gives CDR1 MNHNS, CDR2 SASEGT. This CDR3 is CASSLETGKDYGYTF. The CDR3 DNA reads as TGTGCCAGCAGTCTAGAGACAGGGAAGGACTATGGCTACACCTTC.

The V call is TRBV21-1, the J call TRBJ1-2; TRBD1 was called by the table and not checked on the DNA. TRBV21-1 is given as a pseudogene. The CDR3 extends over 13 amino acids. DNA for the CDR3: TGTGCCAGCGATTCACAGGGGTCCTATGGCTACACCTTC. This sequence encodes CASDSQGSYGYTF.

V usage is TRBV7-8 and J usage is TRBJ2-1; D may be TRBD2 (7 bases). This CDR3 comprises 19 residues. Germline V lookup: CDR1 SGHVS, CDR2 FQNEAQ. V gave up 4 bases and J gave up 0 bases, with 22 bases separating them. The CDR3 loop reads CASSSVKRGAQSSYNEQFF. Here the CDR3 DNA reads TGTGCCAGCAGCTCGGTAAAACGGGGGGCCCAGAGCTCCTACAATGAGCAGTTCTTC.

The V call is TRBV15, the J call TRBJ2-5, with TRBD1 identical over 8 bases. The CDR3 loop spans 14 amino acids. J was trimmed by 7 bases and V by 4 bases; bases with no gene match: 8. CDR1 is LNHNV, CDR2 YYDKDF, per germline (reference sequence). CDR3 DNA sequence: TGTGCCACCAGCAATGTGCAGGGGGCTGTGACCCAGTACTTC. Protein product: CATSNVQGAVTQYF.

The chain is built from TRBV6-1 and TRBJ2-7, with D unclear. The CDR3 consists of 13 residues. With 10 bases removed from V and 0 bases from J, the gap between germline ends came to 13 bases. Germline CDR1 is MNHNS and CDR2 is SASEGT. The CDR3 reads CAIPSPDSYEQYF. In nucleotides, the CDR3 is TGTGCCATTCCCTCACCAGACTCCTACGAGCAGTACTTC.